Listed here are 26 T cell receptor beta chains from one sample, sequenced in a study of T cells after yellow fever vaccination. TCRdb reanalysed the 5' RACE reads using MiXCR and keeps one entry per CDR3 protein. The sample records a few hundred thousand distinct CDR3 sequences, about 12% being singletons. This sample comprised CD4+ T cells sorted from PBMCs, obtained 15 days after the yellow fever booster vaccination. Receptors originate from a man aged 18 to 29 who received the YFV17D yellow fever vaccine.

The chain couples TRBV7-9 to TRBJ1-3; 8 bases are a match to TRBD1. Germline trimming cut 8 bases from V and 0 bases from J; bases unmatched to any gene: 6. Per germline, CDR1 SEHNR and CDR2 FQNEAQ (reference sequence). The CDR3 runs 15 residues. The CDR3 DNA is TGTGCCAGCGGTCAGGGGGCCCTCTCTGGAAACACCATATATTTT. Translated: CASGQGALSGNTIYF.

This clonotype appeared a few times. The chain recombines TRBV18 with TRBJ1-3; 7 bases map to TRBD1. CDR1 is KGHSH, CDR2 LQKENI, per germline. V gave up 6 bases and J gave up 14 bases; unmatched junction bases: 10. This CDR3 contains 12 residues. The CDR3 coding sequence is TGTGCCAGCTCCACCAAGGACAGGCCCTTATATTTT. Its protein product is CASSTKDRPLYF. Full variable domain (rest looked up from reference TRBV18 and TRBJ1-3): NAGVMQNPRHLVRRRGQEARLRCSPMKGHSHVYWYRQLPEEGLKFMVYLQKENIIDESGMPKERFSAEFPKEGPSILRIQQVVRGDSAAYFCASSTKDRPLYFGEGSWLTVV.

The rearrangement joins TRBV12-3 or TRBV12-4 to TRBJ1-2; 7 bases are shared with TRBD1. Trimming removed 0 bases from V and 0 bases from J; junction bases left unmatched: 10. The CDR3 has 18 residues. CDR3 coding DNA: TGTGCCAGCAGTTTAGCTTACAGGGGAGCGACGGCTAACTATGGCTACACCTTC. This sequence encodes CASSLAYRGATANYGYTF.

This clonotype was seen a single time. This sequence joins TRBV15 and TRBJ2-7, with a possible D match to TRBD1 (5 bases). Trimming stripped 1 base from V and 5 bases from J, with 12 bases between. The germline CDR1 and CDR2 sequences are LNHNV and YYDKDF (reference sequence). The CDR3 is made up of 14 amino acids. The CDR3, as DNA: TGTGCCACCAGCAGAGGACAGTTCTCGGACGAGCAGTACTTC. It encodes CATSRGQFSDEQYF.

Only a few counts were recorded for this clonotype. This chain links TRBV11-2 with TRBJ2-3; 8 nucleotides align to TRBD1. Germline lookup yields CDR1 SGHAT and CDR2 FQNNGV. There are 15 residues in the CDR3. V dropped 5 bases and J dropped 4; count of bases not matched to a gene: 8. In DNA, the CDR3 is TGTGCCAGCAGCGCAGGGGGCGCCGGTTCAGATACGCAGTATTTT. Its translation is CASSAGGAGSDTQYF.

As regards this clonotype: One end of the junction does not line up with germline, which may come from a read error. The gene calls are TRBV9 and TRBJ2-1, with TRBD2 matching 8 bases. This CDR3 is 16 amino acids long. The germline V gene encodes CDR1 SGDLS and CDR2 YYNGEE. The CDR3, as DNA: TGTGCCAGCAGCGCCCAACTAGCGGAATTCTACAATGAGAAGTTCTTC. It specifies CASSAQLAEFYNEKFF.

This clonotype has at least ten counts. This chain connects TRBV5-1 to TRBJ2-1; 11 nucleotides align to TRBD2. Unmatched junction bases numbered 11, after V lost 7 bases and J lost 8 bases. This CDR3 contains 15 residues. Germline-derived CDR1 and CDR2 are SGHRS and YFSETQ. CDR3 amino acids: CASRQLAGEKDEQFF. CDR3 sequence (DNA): TGCGCCAGCCGACAACTAGCGGGGGAGAAGGATGAGCAGTTCTTC.

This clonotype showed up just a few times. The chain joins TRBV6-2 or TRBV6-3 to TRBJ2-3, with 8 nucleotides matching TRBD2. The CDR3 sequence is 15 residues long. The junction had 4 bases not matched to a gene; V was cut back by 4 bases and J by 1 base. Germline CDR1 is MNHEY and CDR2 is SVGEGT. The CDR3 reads CASSSWTSRTDTQYF. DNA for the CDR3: TGTGCCAGCAGTTCCTGGACTAGCCGCACAGATACGCAGTATTTT.

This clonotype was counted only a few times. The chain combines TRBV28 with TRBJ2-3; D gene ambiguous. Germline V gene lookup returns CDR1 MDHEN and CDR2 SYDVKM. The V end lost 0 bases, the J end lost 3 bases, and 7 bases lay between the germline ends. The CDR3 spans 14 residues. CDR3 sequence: CASSLWGRTDTQYF. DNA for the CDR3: TGTGCCAGCAGTTTATGGGGTCGGACAGATACGCAGTATTTT.

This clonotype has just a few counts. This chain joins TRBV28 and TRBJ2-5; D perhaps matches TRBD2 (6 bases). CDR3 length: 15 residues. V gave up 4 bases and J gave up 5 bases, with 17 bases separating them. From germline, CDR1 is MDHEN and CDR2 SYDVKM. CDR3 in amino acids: CASSSAGSDGETQYF. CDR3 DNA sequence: TGTGCCAGCAGTTCCGCGGGGTCAGACGGGGAGACCCAGTACTTC. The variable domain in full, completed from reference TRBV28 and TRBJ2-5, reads DVKVTQSSRYLVKRTGEKVFLECVQDMDHENMFWYRQDPGLGLRLIYFSYDVKMKEKGDIPEGYSVSREKKERFSLILESASTNQTSMYLCASSSAGSDGETQYFGPGTRLLVL.

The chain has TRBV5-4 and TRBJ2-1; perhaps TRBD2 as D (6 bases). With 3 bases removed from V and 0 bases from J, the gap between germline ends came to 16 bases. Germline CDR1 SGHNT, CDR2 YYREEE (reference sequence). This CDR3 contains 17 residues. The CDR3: CASSWWRGEVSYNEQFF. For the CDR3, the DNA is TGTGCCAGCAGCTGGTGGAGAGGGGAGGTCTCCTACAATGAGCAGTTCTTC.

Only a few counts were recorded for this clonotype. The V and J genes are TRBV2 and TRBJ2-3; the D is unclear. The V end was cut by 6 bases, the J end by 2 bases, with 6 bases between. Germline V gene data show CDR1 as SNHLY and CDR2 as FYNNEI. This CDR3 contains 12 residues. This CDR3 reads CASRDDTDTQYF. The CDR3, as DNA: TGTGCCAGCAGAGATGACACAGATACGCAGTATTTT.

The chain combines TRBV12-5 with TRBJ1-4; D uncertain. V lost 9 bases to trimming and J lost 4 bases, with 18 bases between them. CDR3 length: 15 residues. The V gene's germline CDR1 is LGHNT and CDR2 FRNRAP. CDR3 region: CASGPDPQHNEKLFF. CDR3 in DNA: TGTGCTAGCGGACCAGACCCGCAGCATAATGAAAAACTGTTTTTT.

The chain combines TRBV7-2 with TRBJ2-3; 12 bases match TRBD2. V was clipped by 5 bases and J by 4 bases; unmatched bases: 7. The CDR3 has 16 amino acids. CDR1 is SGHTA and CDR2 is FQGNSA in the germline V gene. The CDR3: CASSLLAGGPADTQYF. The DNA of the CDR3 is TGTGCCAGCAGCCTCCTAGCGGGGGGGCCGGCAGATACGCAGTATTTT.

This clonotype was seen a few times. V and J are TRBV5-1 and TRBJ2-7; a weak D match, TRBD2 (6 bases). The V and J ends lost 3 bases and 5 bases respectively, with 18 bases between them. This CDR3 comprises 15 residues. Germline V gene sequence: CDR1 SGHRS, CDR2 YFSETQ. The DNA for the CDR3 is TGCGCCAGCAGCTCGTTGCGGGGCCCGTTGGACGAGCAGTACGTC. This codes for CASSSLRGPLDEQYV.

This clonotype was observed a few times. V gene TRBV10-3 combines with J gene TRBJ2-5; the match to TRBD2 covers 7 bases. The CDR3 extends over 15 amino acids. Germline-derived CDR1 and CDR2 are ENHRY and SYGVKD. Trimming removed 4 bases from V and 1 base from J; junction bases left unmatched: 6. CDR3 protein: CAISGVGGTQETQYF. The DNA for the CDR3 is TGTGCCATCAGTGGAGTGGGGGGGACCCAAGAGACCCAGTACTTC.

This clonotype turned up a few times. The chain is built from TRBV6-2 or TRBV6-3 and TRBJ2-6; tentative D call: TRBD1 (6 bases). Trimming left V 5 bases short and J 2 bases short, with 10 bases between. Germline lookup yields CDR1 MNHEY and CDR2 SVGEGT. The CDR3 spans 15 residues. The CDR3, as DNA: TGTGCCAGCAGTCGATGGGGGCCTGGGGCCAACGTCCTGACTTTC. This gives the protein CASSRWGPGANVLTF.

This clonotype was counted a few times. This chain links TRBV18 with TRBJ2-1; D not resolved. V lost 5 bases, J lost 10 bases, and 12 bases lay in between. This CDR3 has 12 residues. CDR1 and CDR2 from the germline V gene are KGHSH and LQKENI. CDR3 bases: TGTGCCAGCTCAAGGTGGGGTCGAGAGCAGTTCTTC. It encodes CASSRWGREQFF.

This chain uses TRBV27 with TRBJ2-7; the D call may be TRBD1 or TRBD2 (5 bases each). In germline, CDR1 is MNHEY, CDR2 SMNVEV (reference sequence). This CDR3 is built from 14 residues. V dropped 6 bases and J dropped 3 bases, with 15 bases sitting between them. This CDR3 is CASRKPGPSYEQYF. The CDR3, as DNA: TGTGCCAGCAGAAAACCGGGACCGAGCTACGAGCAGTACTTC.

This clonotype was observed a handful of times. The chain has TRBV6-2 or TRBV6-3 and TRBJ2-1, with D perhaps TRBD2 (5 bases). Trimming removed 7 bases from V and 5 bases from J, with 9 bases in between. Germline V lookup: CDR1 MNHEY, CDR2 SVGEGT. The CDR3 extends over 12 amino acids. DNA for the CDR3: TGTGCCAGCACCCAGACTAACAATGAGCAGTTCTTC. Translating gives CASTQTNNEQFF.

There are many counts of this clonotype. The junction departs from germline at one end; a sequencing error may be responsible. DNA for the CDR3: TGTGCCAGCAGTTTAAATGGACTTGGTTTGTGGCTCTTC. Its protein is CASSLNGLGLWLF. This sequence joins TRBV6-2 or TRBV6-3 and TRBJ2-1; TRBD2 is a possible D gene (5 bases). The CDR3 consists of 13 residues. Germline assignment: CDR1 MNHEY and CDR2 SVGEGT.

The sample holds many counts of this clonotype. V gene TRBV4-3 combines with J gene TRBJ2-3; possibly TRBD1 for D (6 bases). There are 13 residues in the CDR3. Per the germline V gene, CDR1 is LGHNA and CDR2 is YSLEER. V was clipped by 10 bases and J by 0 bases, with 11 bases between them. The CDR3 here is CANPGASTDTQYF. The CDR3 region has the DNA TGCGCCAATCCAGGGGCAAGCACAGATACGCAGTATTTT.

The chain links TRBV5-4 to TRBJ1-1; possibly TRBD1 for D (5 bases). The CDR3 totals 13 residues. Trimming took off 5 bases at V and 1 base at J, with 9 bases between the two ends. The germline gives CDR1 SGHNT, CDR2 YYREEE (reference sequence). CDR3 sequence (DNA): TGTGCCAGCAGGTCACAGGCGAACACTGAAGCTTTCTTT. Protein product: CASRSQANTEAFF.

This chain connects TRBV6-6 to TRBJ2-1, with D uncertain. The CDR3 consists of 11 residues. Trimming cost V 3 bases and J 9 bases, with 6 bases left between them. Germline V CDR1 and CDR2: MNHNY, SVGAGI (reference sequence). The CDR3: CASSYEPEQFF. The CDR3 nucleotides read TGTGCCAGCAGTTATGAACCTGAGCAGTTCTTC.

Here the CDR3 DNA reads TGTGCCACCAGCAGAGATGGCGGACAGCAAGAGACCCAGTACTTC. It is translated as CATSRDGGQQETQYF. J is TRBJ2-5 and V is TRBV15, with D possibly being TRBD1 (6 bases). CDR1 LNHNV and CDR2 YYDKDF come from the germline V gene (reference sequence). Trimming removed 0 bases at V and 2 bases at J, with 10 bases between. This CDR3 region has 15 residues.

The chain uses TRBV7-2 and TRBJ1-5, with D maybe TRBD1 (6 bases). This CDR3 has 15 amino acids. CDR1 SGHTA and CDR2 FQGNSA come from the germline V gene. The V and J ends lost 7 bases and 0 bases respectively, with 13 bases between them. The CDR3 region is CASTLGGRSNQPQHF. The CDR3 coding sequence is TGTGCCAGCACCCTCGGGGGGCGTAGCAATCAGCCCCAGCATTTT.